Listed here are 6 T cell receptor beta chains from one sample, sequenced in a study of blood T cells in healthy people across ages. A J-beta primer mix and a sample-barcoded 5' primer were used in a second PCR of about 7 to 11 cycles. From the 5' RACE reads, TCRdb called clonotypes with MiXCR, one entry per CDR3 protein. The sample shows about 620,000 distinct CDR3 sequences, around 21% of them seen only once. Sequencing was performed on blood. These receptors originate from a man in his 70s in good health.

This clonotype was seen a handful of times. The rearrangement uses TRBV29-1 and TRBJ2-5; D is possibly TRBD2 (5 bases). Trimming left V 6 bases short and J 5 bases short, with 19 bases between. Germline-derived CDR1 and CDR2 are SQVTM and ANQGSEA. This CDR3 comprises 14 residues. CDR3 loop: CSVPPNGVQETQYF. CDR3 DNA sequence: TGCAGCGTGCCTCCGAACGGGGTACAGGAGACCCAGTACTTC. Filled out from reference TRBV29-1 and TRBJ2-5, the complete variable domain reads SAVISQKPSRDICQRGTSLTIQCQVDSQVTMMFWYRQQPGQSLTLIATANQGSEATYESGFVIDKFPISRPNLTFSTLTVSNMSPEDSSIYLCSVPPNGVQETQYFGPGTRLLVL.

The CDR3 sequence is CSASGQGRTSGRDFTDTQYF. CDR3 DNA: TGCAGTGCTAGCGGACAGGGGAGGACTAGCGGGAGAGACTTCACAGATACGCAGTATTTT. The chain employs TRBV20-1 and TRBJ2-3; 13 positions match TRBD2. Germline lookup yields CDR1 DFQATT and CDR2 SNEGSKA (reference sequence). V shed 3 bases, J shed 2 bases, and the junction held 17 bases outside the gene matches. The CDR3 has 20 residues.

This sequence joins TRBV10-2 and TRBJ1-1; 10 bases line up with TRBD1. Germline loops: CDR1 WSHSY, CDR2 SAAADI. Trimming cost V 6 bases and J 2 bases; bases outside gene matches: 3. This CDR3 region has 14 residues. The CDR3 protein is CASRDRGKNTEAFF. Here the CDR3 DNA reads TGCGCCAGCAGGGACAGGGGGAAAAACACTGAAGCTTTCTTT.

This chain links TRBV29-1 with TRBJ1-4; D may be TRBD1 (5 bases). CDR3 length: 13 residues. V dropped 6 bases and J dropped 4 bases, with 12 bases sitting between them. The germline CDR1 and CDR2 sequences are SQVTM and ANQGSEA. The DNA of the CDR3 is TGCAGCGTGAGGGGTTGGGGTAATGAAAAACTGTTTTTT. The encoded protein is CSVRGWGNEKLFF.

This clonotype appeared a few times. The CDR3, as DNA: TGCGCCAGCAGCGGTCCCATCTGGGGGGCGAAGTACGAGCAGTACTTC. It is translated as CASSGPIWGAKYEQYF. The V gene is TRBV4-1, the J gene TRBJ2-7, with D possibly being TRBD1 or TRBD2 (6 bases each). This CDR3 region has 16 residues. V was shortened by 5 bases and J by 4 bases, with 21 bases between the two germline ends. Germline V lookup: CDR1 MGHRA, CDR2 YSYEKL.

This rearrangement joins TRBV6-5 to TRBJ2-1; the D is unclear. The end of the DNA aligns better with TRBJ2-7, so the J call may be wrong. The CDR3 is made up of 11 amino acids. Germline V gives CDR1 MNHEY, CDR2 SVGAGI. The CDR3 region has the DNA TGTGCCACTAATGTTTTAGGGCGGCAGTACTTC. Its translation: CATNVLGRQYF.